What follows are 9 T cell receptor beta chains derived from one specimen sequenced in a study of CD4 T cells in relation to SARS-CoV-2 and coronaviruses. The unexposed donors gave CD4+ T cells in 2011-2018, prior to COVID-19. Isolation of CD4+ T cells took place after less than 13 days in culture. Libraries were prepared by immunoSEQ multiplex PCR; TCRdb keeps only in-frame clonotypes and omits some of them. The data contain tens of thousands of clones, around 76% of them seen just once; the ten biggest clones take up roughly 15%. The antigens for these receptors are not known. The sequenced sample consisted of CD4+ T cells from PBMCs, cultured in vitro. The receptors were gathered from a human donor in good health.

The chain has TRBV19 and TRBJ1-1; 8 bases are a match to TRBD1. The CDR3 covers 14 residues. Germline lookup yields CDR1 LNHDA and CDR2 SQIVND (reference sequence). Losses at the gene ends were 4 bases for V and 4 bases for J; bases not matched to a gene: 5. The CDR3 DNA reads TGTGCCAGTAGTAGACAGGGGTCGGGCACTGAAGCTTTCTTT. It yields the protein CASSRQGSGTEAFF.

The J gene is TRBJ1-3, the V gene TRBV19, with a tentative D call TRBD1 (6 bases). CDR1 LNHDA and CDR2 SQIVND come from the germline V gene (reference sequence). CDR3 length: 13 amino acids. Between the trimmed V and J ends, which lost 10 bases and 0 bases, there was a span of 10 bases. CDR3 sequence reads: CATRTASGNTIYF. The CDR3 region has the DNA TGTGCCACCCGGACAGCCTCTGGAAACACCATATATTTT.

The V call is TRBV6-2 or TRBV6-3, the J call TRBJ2-7, with D hard to call. Germline V gene sequence: CDR1 MNHEY, CDR2 SVGEGT. The CDR3 totals 14 residues. The ends were cut back, 0 bases at V and 5 bases at J, with 11 bases in the middle. The CDR3 reads CASSYSVPSNEQYF. The DNA for the CDR3 is TGTGCCAGCAGTTACTCTGTGCCTAGTAACGAGCAGTACTTC.

This clone has a single count. The chain employs TRBV18 and TRBJ1-5, with 7 bases aligning to TRBD1. The CDR3 totals 18 residues. From germline, CDR1 is KGHSH and CDR2 LQKENI. J gave up 0 bases and V 2 bases, and 10 bases lay outside the gene matches. CDR3 sequence reads: CASSPEPRDRFSNQPQHF. Written as DNA, the CDR3 is TGTGCCAGCTCACCAGAGCCCCGGGACAGATTTAGCAATCAGCCCCAGCATTTT.

The chain has TRBV7-2 and TRBJ2-7; TRBD2 agrees at 9 bases. Germline V CDR1 and CDR2: SGHTA, FQGNSA. V was clipped by 1 base and J by 0 bases; unmatched bases: 1. This CDR3 is 15 amino acids long. This CDR3 is CASSLEAGGSYEQYF. As DNA, the CDR3 is TGTGCCAGCAGCTTAGAAGCGGGAGGCTCCTACGAGCAGTACTTC.

The chain uses TRBV10-3 and TRBJ1-1, with TRBD1 matching over 10 bases. V gave up 6 bases and J gave up 5 bases; unmatched junction bases: 15. The germline V gene has CDR1 ENHRY and CDR2 SYGVKD. The CDR3 covers 17 residues. CDR3 sequence reads: CAISPTGGEVGSTEAFF. The CDR3 DNA reads as TGTGCCATCAGCCCGACAGGGGGCGAGGTCGGGTCGACTGAAGCTTTCTTT.

This clone showed up just a few times. J is TRBJ2-4 and V is TRBV4-2; 7 bases match TRBD2. With 4 bases clipped from V and 7 bases from J, the junction kept 16 bases outside the gene matches. The CDR3 totals 17 residues. Germline CDR1 is LGHNA and CDR2 is YNFKEQ. CDR3 residues: CASSPVLAGAGHNIQYF. CDR3 bases: TGTGCCAGCAGCCCTGTCCTGGCGGGAGCCGGGCACAACATTCAGTACTTC.

Here the CDR3 reads CASSLVQGMNTEAFF. Written as DNA, the CDR3 is TGCGCCAGCAGCTTGGTACAGGGGATGAACACTGAAGCTTTCTTT. The V and J genes are TRBV5-1 and TRBJ1-1, with 7 bases identical to TRBD1. The CDR3 spans 15 residues. Germline V gene lookup returns CDR1 SGHRS and CDR2 YFSETQ. Trimming removed 0 bases from V and 0 bases from J; junction bases left unmatched: 2.

The CDR3 DNA reads as TGTGCCAGCAGCAATCCCCCCCGCCGGGACAGGGTGGCCAAAAACATTCAGTACTTC. Its protein is CASSNPPRRDRVAKNIQYF. The rearrangement joins TRBV21-1 to TRBJ2-4; TRBD1, as called in the table, went unchecked against the DNA. TRBV21-1 is noted as a pseudogene. CDR3 length: 19 amino acids.